These 26 T cell receptor beta chains share one sample of origin, sequenced in a study of blood T cells in healthy people across ages. Combining a sample-barcoded 5' primer with a J-beta primer mix, a second PCR ran for 7 to 11 cycles. One entry per CDR3 protein results from TCRdb running MiXCR on the 5' RACE reads. This table holds around 970,000 distinct CDR3 sequences, roughly 51% found once. Material for sequencing was blood. These receptors were taken from a woman in her sixties in good health.

This clonotype has only one observation. The chain uses TRBV7-9 and TRBJ2-7; tentative D call: TRBD1 (6 bases). Per germline, CDR1 SEHNR and CDR2 FQNEAQ (reference sequence). V was cut by 5 bases and J by 5 bases, with 13 bases left in between. The CDR3 totals 13 residues. In nucleotides, the CDR3 is TGTGCCAGCAGCCTACTACAGGGTGACGAGCAGTACTTC. This translates into CASSLLQGDEQYF.

The rearrangement joins TRBV20-1 to TRBJ2-7; D gene ambiguous. Trimming pared 2 bases from V and 7 bases from J, leaving 12 bases between. The CDR3 is 12 amino acids. Germline-derived CDR1 and CDR2 are DFQATT and SNEGSKA (reference sequence). This chain's CDR3 is CSARQSVSEQYF. The CDR3 DNA reads TGCAGTGCTAGACAAAGCGTTAGTGAGCAGTACTTC.

The gene calls are TRBV12-3 or TRBV12-4 and TRBJ2-5; 10 positions agree with TRBD2. CDR3 size: 14 residues. J lost 7 bases, V lost 3 bases, and 5 bases had no gene match. The CDR3 DNA sequence: TGTGCCAGCAGTTTTGCTAGCGGGAGTGGGACCCAGTACTTC. This encodes CASSFASGSGTQYF.

This chain connects TRBV20-1 to TRBJ1-2, with TRBD1 matching over 12 bases. Germline CDR1 reads DFQATT; CDR2 reads SNEGSKA (reference sequence). The length of the CDR3 is 15 residues. V was clipped by 6 bases and J by 6 bases; unmatched bases: 11. CDR3 nucleotides: TGCAGTGCCAGCAAGGGGGACAGGGGGCGCGATGGCTACACCTTC. This gives the protein CSASKGDRGRDGYTF.

This clonotype was seen once. This rearrangement joins TRBV29-1 to TRBJ2-3; 10 bases fit TRBD2. There are 12 residues in the CDR3. With V trimmed by 6 bases and J by 4 bases, 1 base remained unmatched. Germline-derived CDR1 and CDR2 are SQVTM and ANQGSEA. The CDR3 DNA reads TGCAGCGTCGGACTAGCGGCAGATACGCAGTATTTT. Its protein product is CSVGLAADTQYF.

In its sample, this clonotype was seen a few times. The V gene is TRBV28, the J gene TRBJ2-5; 8 bases match TRBD2. The length of the CDR3 is 15 residues. Germline V gene sequence: CDR1 MDHEN, CDR2 SYDVKM. J was trimmed by 5 bases and V by 3 bases; bases with no gene match: 8. This CDR3 reads CASSFSGSGQETQYF. The CDR3 region has the DNA TGTGCCAGCAGTTTCAGCGGGAGTGGTCAGGAGACCCAGTACTTC.

The rearrangement uses TRBV11-2 and TRBJ2-5, with D perhaps matching TRBD1 (6 bases). Looked up from germline, CDR1 is SGHAT and CDR2 is FQNNGV. This CDR3 region has 13 residues. Trimming stripped 3 bases from V and 11 bases from J, with 16 bases between. CDR3 amino acids: CASSLIVQGEQYF. For the CDR3, the DNA is TGTGCCAGCAGCTTGATCGTACAGGGAGAGCAGTACTTC.

The V call is TRBV3-1, the J call TRBJ2-6; tentative D call: TRBD1 (7 bases). CDR3 length: 17 residues. V gave up 4 bases and J gave up 1 base, with 14 bases separating them. The germline CDR1 and CDR2 sequences are LGHDT and YNNKEL (reference sequence). The CDR3 reads CASSLPGGGSGANVLTF. CDR3 bases: TGTGCCAGCAGCCTCCCAGGGGGAGGTTCTGGGGCCAACGTCCTGACTTTC.

The genes are TRBV20-1 and TRBJ1-5; D is ambiguous. The germline gives CDR1 DFQATT, CDR2 SNEGSKA (reference sequence). The CDR3 length is 14 residues. V was pared by 0 bases and J by 7 bases, with 13 bases between. CDR3 in amino acids: CSARDGRLPQPQHF. The CDR3 DNA reads TGCAGTGCTAGAGATGGAAGGCTGCCCCAGCCCCAGCATTTT.

V gene TRBV7-3 combines with J gene TRBJ2-1; the match to TRBD2 covers 8 bases. The germline V gene encodes CDR1 SGHTA and CDR2 FQGTGA. The CDR3 length is 18 residues. V was clipped by 4 bases and J by 0 bases; unmatched bases: 11. The CDR3 loop reads CASSSFASGPSSYNEQFF. The CDR3 nucleotides are TGTGCCAGCAGCTCCTTCGCTAGCGGGCCAAGCTCCTACAATGAGCAGTTCTTC.

CDR3 sequence: CANAQGGVSYEQYF. CDR3 DNA: TGTGCCAACGCACAGGGGGGGGTTTCCTACGAGCAGTACTTC. The chain has TRBV27 and TRBJ2-7; TRBD1 might be the D (8 bases). CDR1 MNHEY and CDR2 SMNVEV come from the germline V gene (reference sequence). With 10 bases removed from V and 1 base from J, the gap between germline ends came to 17 bases. The CDR3 has 14 residues.

This chain links TRBV5-1 with TRBJ2-7; no firm D call. The CDR3 extends over 14 amino acids. The germline gives CDR1 SGHRS, CDR2 YFSETQ. V was trimmed by 0 bases and J by 4 bases, leaving 11 bases between them. The CDR3 nucleotides are TGCGCCAGCAGCTTGGGCAGCAGTCTATACGAGCAGTACTTC. This sequence encodes CASSLGSSLYEQYF.

The rearrangement joins TRBV20-1 to TRBJ2-7; possibly TRBD2 for D (5 bases). The V end was cut by 1 base, the J end by 5 bases, with 18 bases between. Germline V gene lookup returns CDR1 DFQATT and CDR2 SNEGSKA (reference sequence). This CDR3 has 15 residues. The DNA of the CDR3 is TGCAGTGCTAGAGGACTACCCCAGAGGAGCCACGAGCAGTACTTC. It is translated as CSARGLPQRSHEQYF.

J is TRBJ2-1 and V is TRBV4-3; 13 bases fit TRBD2. Germline V gives CDR1 LGHNA, CDR2 YSLEER. J gave up 8 bases and V 4 bases, and 5 bases lay outside the gene matches. This CDR3 comprises 15 residues. CDR3 residues: CASSPRTSGSDEQFF. As DNA, the CDR3 is TGCGCCAGCAGCCCTCGGACTAGCGGGAGCGATGAGCAGTTCTTC.

The genes are TRBV4-3 and TRBJ2-7; TRBD2 matches at 10 bases. Germline CDR1 reads LGHNA; CDR2 reads YSLEER. V trimming: 0 bases; J trimming: 2 bases; junction bases outside the gene matches: 4. The CDR3 is 16 residues long. CDR3 sequence (DNA): TGCGCCAGCAGCCAAGATTGGCTAGCGGGGGCCTACGAGCAGTACTTC. This codes for CASSQDWLAGAYEQYF.

This chain connects TRBV3-1 to TRBJ2-6; 9 nucleotides agree with TRBD1. CDR1 LGHDT and CDR2 YNNKEL come from the germline V gene (reference sequence). The CDR3 runs to 16 residues. With 4 bases clipped from V and 3 bases from J, the junction kept 4 bases outside the gene matches. CDR3 amino acids: CASSRTGGSGANVLTF. Written as DNA, the CDR3 is TGTGCCAGCAGCCGCACAGGGGGCAGTGGGGCCAACGTCCTGACTTTC.

CDR3 in DNA: TGCAGTGCTATTCCGGGACAGGGGGCCGGCGAGCAGTACTTC. This encodes CSAIPGQGAGEQYF. The chain has TRBV20-1 and TRBJ2-5; 12 positions match TRBD1. Gene TRBJ2-7 matches the end of the DNA better, so the J call may be wrong. The CDR3 contains 14 residues. CDR1 is DFQATT and CDR2 is SNEGSKA in the germline V gene (reference sequence).

This clonotype was recorded once. The CDR3: CASSLESATIYNEQFF. Written as DNA, the CDR3 is TGTGCCAGCAGTTTAGAGAGCGCGACGATTTACAATGAGCAGTTCTTC. J is TRBJ2-1 and V is TRBV28; no firm D call. Germline CDR1 and CDR2: MDHEN and SYDVKM. The V end was cut by 2 bases, the J end by 4 bases, with 15 bases between. The CDR3 is 16 residues long.

The V and J genes are TRBV7-2 and TRBJ2-1; D perhaps matches TRBD2 (6 bases). V gave up 3 bases and J gave up 8 bases, with 20 bases separating them. The CDR3 extends over 16 amino acids. Germline values: CDR1 SGHTA, CDR2 FQGNSA. The CDR3 loop is CASSFVRGTLGDEQFF. In nucleotides, the CDR3 is TGTGCCAGCAGCTTTGTTCGGGGGACCCTTGGGGATGAGCAGTTCTTC.

The table lists this clonotype with a few counts. The rearrangement joins TRBV7-2 to TRBJ1-2; maybe TRBD1 (6 bases). CDR1 and CDR2 (germline): SGHTA, FQGNSA. The germline V and J ends were trimmed by 2 bases and 5 bases, with 9 bases remaining between them. The CDR3 has 13 residues. CDR3 amino acids: CASSLSRGYGYTF. The CDR3 nucleotides read TGTGCCAGCAGCTTATCTAGGGGGTATGGCTACACCTTC.

V is TRBV5-1 and J is TRBJ2-7, with D possibly being TRBD1 (6 bases). The CDR3 sequence is 14 residues long. Germline assignment: CDR1 SGHRS and CDR2 YFSETQ. Trimming cost V 4 bases and J 0 bases, with 11 bases left between them. CDR3 region: CASSPGASSYEQYF. In nucleotides, the CDR3 is TGCGCCAGCAGCCCAGGGGCTTCCTCCTACGAGCAGTACTTC.

This clonotype came up once. The chain employs TRBV30 and TRBJ2-3, with 11 bases aligning to TRBD2. The CDR3 length is 18 residues. The J segment lost 1 base and the V segment lost 3 bases, leaving 12 bases of the junction unmatched. CDR1 and CDR2 from the germline V gene are GTSNPN and SVGIG (reference sequence). CDR3 nucleotide sequence: TGTGCCTGGAGAGGAATAACTCGGACTAGCGGGCGCACAGATACGCAGTATTTT. Translated: CAWRGITRTSGRTDTQYF.

This clonotype occurred a few times. The chain carries TRBV4-1 and TRBJ2-3, with 14 bases matching TRBD2. CDR1 and CDR2 from the germline V gene are MGHRA and YSYEKL. The CDR3 sequence is 17 residues long. J was trimmed by 5 bases and V by 4 bases; bases with no gene match: 8. DNA for the CDR3: TGCGCCAGCAGCCCCCGACTAGCGGGAGGGCTCAGAGATACGCAGTATTTT. Protein: CASSPRLAGGLRDTQYF.

This clonotype occurred a few times. The chain employs TRBV7-2 and TRBJ2-1; D uncertain. The germline CDR1 and CDR2 sequences are SGHTA and FQGNSA. The CDR3 runs to 17 residues. Trimming took 2 bases from V and 2 from J, leaving 16 bases between them. This CDR3 is CASSLFVQLGTYNEQFF. CDR3 bases: TGTGCCAGCAGCTTATTCGTTCAGCTTGGGACCTACAATGAGCAGTTCTTC.

V usage is TRBV27 and J usage is TRBJ1-2, with D possibly TRBD1 on 6 matching bases. Germline V gene data show CDR1 as MNHEY and CDR2 as SMNVEV (reference sequence). The CDR3 covers 12 residues. The ends were cut back, 3 bases at V and 8 bases at J, with 10 bases in the middle. The CDR3 region is CASSFSGGGYTF. The CDR3 DNA reads TGTGCCAGCAGTTTCTCGGGGGGCGGCTACACCTTC.

The rearrangement links TRBV4-1 to TRBJ2-1; TRBD2 aligns across 10 bases. TRBJ2-7 matches the DNA end more closely, so the J call is doubtful. The CDR3 contains 16 residues. Looked up from germline, CDR1 is MGHRA and CDR2 is YSYEKL. The CDR3 region has the DNA TGCGCCAGCAGCTTTCGAAGCGGGGGGGGAAGTTATGAGCAGTACTTC. Translating gives CASSFRSGGGSYEQYF.